This T cell receptor beta chain was profiled in a study of T cells in Graves' hyperthyroidism and ophthalmopathy. This clonotype is a singleton in its sample. Its antigen is unknown. Study-level findings and limits: Prediction of ophthalmopathy progression came a median around 7.1 months pre-onset.

From RNA transcripts, TCR beta CDR3 regions were amplified. Carried out on the TCR CDR3, a first-round RT-PCR used the HTBI primer set. TCRdb itself ran the multiplex PCR reads through MiXCR, one entry per CDR3 protein. The repertoire holds 600,000 to 700,000 distinct CDR3 sequences, with roughly 14% as singletons. The receptor comes from a woman aged 40 to 55 with Graves' ophthalmopathy. The sequencing input was blood.

CDR3 sequence (DNA): TGCAGCGTTCCAGGTACACCTCAAGAGACCCAGTACTTC. It translates to CSVPGTPQETQYF. The chain couples TRBV29-1 to TRBJ2-5; no definite D call. From germline, CDR1 is SQVTM and CDR2 ANQGSEA. CDR3 length equals 13 residues. Trimming left V 5 bases short and J 2 bases short, with 12 bases between.